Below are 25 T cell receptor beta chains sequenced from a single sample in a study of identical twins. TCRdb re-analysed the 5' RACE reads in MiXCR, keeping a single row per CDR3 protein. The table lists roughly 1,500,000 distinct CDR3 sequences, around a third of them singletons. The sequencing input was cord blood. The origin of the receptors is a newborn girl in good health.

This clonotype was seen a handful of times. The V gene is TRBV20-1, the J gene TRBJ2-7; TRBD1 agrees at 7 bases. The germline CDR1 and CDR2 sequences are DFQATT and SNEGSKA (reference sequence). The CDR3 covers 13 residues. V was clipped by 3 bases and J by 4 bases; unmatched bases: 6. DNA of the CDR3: TGCAGTGCTAGGGGACAGTCTCGGTACGAGCAGTACTTC. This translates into CSARGQSRYEQYF.

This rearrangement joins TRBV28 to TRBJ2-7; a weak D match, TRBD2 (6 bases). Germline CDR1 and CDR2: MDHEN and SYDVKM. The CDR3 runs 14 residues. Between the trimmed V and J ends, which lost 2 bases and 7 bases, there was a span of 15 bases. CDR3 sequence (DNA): TGTGCCAGCAGTTTACGGACTACCTACAATGAGCAGTACTTC. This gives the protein CASSLRTTYNEQYF.

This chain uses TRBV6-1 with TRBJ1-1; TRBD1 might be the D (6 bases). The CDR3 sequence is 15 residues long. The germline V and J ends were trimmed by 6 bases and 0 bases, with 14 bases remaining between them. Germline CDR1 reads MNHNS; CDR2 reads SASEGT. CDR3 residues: CASRDRKGMNTEAFF. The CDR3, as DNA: TGTGCCAGCAGGGACAGAAAGGGGATGAACACTGAAGCTTTCTTT.

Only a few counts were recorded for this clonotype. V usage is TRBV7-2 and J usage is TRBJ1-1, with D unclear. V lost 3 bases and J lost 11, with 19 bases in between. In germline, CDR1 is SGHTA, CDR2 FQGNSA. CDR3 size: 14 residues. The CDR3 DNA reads TGTGCCAGCAGCTTGGTCATGGGAGGGCTGGACGCTTTCTTT. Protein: CASSLVMGGLDAFF.

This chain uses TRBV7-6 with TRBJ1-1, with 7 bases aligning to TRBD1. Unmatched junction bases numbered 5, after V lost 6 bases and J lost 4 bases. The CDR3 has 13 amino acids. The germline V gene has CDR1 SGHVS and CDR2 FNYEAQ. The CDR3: CASRSNRGTEAFF. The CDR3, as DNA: TGTGCCAGCAGGAGTAACAGGGGCACTGAAGCTTTCTTT.

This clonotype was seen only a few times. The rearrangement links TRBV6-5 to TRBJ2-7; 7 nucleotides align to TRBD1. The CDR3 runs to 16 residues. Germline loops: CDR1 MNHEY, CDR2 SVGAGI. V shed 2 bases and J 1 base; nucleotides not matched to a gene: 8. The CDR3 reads CASSYLSDRASYEQYF. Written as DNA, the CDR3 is TGTGCCAGCAGTTACCTATCCGACAGGGCGTCCTACGAGCAGTACTTC.

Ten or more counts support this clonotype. The CDR3: CASSLRDGTYEQYF. CDR3 nucleotides: TGTGCCAGCAGTTTAAGGGACGGTACCTACGAGCAGTACTTC. This rearrangement joins TRBV12-3 or TRBV12-4 to TRBJ2-7, with D perhaps given as TRBD1 or TRBD2 (5 bases each). Between the trimmed V and J ends, which lost 2 bases and 2 bases, there was a span of 10 bases. This CDR3 comprises 14 residues.

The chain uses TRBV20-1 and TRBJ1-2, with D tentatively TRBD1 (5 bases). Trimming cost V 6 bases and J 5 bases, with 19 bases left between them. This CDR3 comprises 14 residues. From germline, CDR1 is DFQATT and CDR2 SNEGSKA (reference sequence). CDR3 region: CSALWGPTTYGYTF. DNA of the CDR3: TGCAGTGCCCTTTGGGGCCCCACCACTTATGGCTACACCTTC.

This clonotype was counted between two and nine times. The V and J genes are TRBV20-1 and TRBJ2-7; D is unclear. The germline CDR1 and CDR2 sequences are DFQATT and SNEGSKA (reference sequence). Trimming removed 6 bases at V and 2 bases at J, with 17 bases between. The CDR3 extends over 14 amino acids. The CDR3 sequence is CSALESGSTYEQYF. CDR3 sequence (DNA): TGCAGTGCCCTAGAGAGTGGGTCTACCTACGAGCAGTACTTC.

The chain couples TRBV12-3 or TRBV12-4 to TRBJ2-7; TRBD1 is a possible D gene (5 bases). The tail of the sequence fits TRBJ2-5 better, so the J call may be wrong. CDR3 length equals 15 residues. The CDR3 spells CASNYLGQGQETQYF. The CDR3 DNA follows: TGTGCCAGCAACTATCTAGGCCAGGGTCAAGAGACCCAGTACTTC.

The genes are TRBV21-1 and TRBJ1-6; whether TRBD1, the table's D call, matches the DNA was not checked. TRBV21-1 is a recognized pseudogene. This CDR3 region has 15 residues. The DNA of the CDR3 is TGTGCCAGCAGCAACAGGGGAGGCTATAATTCACCCCCCCACTTT. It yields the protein CASSNRGGYNSPPHF.

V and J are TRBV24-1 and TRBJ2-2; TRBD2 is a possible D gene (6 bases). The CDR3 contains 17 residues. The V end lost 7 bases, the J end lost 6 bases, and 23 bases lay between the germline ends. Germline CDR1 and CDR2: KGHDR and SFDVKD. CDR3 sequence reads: CATSSPPGEYGPGELFF. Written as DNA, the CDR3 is TGTGCCACCAGCTCCCCGCCGGGGGAGTATGGTCCCGGGGAGCTGTTTTTT.

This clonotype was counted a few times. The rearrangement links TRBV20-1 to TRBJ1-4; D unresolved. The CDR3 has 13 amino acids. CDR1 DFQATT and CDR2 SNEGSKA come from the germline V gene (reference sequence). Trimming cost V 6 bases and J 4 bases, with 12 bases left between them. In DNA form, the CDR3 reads TGCAGTGCCCTAGCGGACTATAATGAAAAACTGTTTTTT. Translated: CSALADYNEKLFF.

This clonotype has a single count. Here the CDR3 reads CASSQTTGKAFF. DNA for the CDR3: TGTGCCAGCAGTCAGACGACAGGGAAAGCTTTCTTT. The chain has TRBV9 and TRBJ1-1; 7 nucleotides match TRBD1. Germline CDR1 and CDR2: SGDLS and YYNGEE. The CDR3 is made up of 12 amino acids. Trimming removed 5 bases from V and 9 bases from J; junction bases left unmatched: 7.

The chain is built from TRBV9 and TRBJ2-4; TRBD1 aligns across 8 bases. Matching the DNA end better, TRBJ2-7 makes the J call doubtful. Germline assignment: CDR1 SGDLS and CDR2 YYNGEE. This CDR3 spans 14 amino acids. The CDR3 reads CASNNRDRNYEQYF. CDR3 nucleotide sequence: TGTGCCAGCAACAACCGGGACAGGAACTACGAGCAGTACTTC.

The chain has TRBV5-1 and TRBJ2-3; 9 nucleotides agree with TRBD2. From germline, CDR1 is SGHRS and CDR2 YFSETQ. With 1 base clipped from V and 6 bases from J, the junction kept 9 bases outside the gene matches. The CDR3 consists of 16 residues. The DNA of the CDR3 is TGCGCCAGCAGCTTGATCCTAGCGGGGAAAGGGGATACGCAGTATTTT. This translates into CASSLILAGKGDTQYF.

The CDR3 sequence: CASSVEMRGASYNEQYF. CDR3 nucleotide sequence: TGTGCCAGCAGCGTGGAGATGCGGGGGGCGTCCTACAATGAGCAGTACTTC. V usage is TRBV9 and J usage is TRBJ2-1; 8 nucleotides match TRBD2. The better agreement between TRBJ2-7 and the DNA end casts doubt on the J call. Germline V gene sequence: CDR1 SGDLS, CDR2 YYNGEE. This CDR3 has 17 amino acids.

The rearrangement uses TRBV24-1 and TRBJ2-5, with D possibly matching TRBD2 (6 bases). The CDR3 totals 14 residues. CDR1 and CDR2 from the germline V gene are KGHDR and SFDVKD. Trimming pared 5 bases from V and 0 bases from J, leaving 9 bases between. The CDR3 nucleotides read TGTGCCACCAGTGTCGGGGGAAACCAAGAGACCCAGTACTTC. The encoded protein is CATSVGGNQETQYF.

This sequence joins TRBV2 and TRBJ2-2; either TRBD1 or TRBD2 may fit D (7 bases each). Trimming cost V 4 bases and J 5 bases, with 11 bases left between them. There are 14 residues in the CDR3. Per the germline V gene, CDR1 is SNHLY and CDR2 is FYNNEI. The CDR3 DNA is TGTGCCAGCAGTGTGCAGGGGGGGACCGGGGAGCTGTTTTTT. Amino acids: CASSVQGGTGELFF. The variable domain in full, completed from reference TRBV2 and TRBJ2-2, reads EPEVTQTPSHQVTQMGQEVILRCVPISNHLYFYWYRQILGQKVEFLVSFYNNEISEKSEIFDDQFSVERPDGSNFTLKIRSTKLEDSAMYFCASSVQGGTGELFFGEGSRLTVL.

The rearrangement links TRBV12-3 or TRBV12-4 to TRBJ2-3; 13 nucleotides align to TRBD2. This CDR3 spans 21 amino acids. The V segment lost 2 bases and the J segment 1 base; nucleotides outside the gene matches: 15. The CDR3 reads CASSLFCPGTSGTPGTDTQYF. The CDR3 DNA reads TGTGCCAGCAGTTTATTTTGCCCCGGGACTAGCGGGACGCCCGGCACAGATACGCAGTATTTT.

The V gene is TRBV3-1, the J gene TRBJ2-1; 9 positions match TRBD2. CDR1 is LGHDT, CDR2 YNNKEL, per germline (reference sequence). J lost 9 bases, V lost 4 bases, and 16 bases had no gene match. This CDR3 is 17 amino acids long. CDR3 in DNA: TGTGCCAGCAGCCGACGCCCGGGACTAGCTCTGTCGAGTGAGCAGTTCTTC. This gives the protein CASSRRPGLALSSEQFF.

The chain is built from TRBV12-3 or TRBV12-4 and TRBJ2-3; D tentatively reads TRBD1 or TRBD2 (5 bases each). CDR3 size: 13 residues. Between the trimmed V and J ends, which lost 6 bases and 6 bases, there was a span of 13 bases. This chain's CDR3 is CASSGAWGDTQYF. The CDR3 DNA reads TGTGCCAGCAGCGGCGCCTGGGGGGATACGCAGTATTTT.

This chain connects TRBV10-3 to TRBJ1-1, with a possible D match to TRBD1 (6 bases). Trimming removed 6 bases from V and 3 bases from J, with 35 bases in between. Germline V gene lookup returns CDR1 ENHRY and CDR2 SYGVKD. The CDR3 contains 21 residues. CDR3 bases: TGTGCCATCAGGGTCGAGGGGGGCGGCCCCGTTGGGCGGAAGTCGGACACTGAAGCTTTCTTT. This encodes CAIRVEGGGPVGRKSDTEAFF.

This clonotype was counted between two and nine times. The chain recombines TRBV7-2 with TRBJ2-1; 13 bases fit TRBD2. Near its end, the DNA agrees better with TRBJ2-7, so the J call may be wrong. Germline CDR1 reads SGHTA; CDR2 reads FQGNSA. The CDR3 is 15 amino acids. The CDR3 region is CASSFTSGGGNEQYF. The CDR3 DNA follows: TGTGCCAGCAGCTTCACTAGCGGGGGGGGCAATGAGCAGTACTTC.

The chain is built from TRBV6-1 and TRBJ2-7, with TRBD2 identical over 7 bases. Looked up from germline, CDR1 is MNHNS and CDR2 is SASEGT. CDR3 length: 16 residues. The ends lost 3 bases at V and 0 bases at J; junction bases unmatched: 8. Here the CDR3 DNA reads TGTGCCAGCAGTGACGCCGGGAGGCGGGTCTCCTACGAGCAGTACTTC. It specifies CASSDAGRRVSYEQYF.